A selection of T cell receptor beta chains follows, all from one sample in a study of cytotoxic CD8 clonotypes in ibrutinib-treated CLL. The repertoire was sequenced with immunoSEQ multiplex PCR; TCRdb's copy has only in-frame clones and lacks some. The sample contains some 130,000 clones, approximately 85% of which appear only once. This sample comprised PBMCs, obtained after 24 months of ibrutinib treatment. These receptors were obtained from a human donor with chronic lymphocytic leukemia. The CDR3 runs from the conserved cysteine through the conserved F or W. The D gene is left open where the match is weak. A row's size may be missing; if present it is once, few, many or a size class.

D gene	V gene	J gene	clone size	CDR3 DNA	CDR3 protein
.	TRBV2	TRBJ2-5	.	TGTGCCAGCAGTGAAGTGGAGACCCAGTACTTC	CASSEVETQYF
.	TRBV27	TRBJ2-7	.	TGTGCCAGCAGCTTAGCATCGGGGTCCTACGAGCAGTACTTC	CASSLASGSYEQYF
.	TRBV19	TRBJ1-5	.	TGTGCCAGTAGTCCCTCGGGGCGTCTTTATAGCAATCAGCCCCAGCATTTT	CASSPSGRLYSNQPQHF
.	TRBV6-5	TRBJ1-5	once	TGTGCCAGCAGTTTGGGCAGGGGAAATCAGCCCCAGCATTTT	CASSLGRGNQPQHF
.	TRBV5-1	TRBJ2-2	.	TGCGCCAGCAGCTTGTACGAGAACACCGGGGAGCTGTTTTTT	CASSLYENTGELFF
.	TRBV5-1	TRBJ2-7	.	TGCGCCAGCAGCGGGGCCTCACCGGTGCAGGAGCAGTACTTC	CASSGASPVQEQYF
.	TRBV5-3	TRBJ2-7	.	TGTGCCAGAACCATACGGCTTGGGGTAAAGGTCTACGAGCAGTACTTC	CARTIRLGVKVYEQYF
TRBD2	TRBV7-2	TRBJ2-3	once	TGTGCCAGCAGCTTAGAGGGCGGGGGGGCCTCTCCAGATACGCAGTATTTT	CASSLEGGGASPDTQYF
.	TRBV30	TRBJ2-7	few	TGTGCCTGGAGTGTGGAGGGACCCTACGAGCAGTACTTC	CAWSVEGPYEQYF
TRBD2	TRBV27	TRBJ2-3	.	TGTGCCAGCAGTCTCGGACTAGCGAACACAGATACGCAGTATTTT	CASSLGLANTDTQYF
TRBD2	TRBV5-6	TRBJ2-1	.	TGTGCCAGCAGCCGCTTAAGCGGGGGGTACAATGAGCAGTTCTTC	CASSRLSGGYNEQFF
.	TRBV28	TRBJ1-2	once	TGTGCCAGCAGTCCGCCCTTTGACAACTATGGCTACACCTTC	CASSPPFDNYGYTF
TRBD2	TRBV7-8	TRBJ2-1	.	TGTGCCAGCAGCGGCACTAGCGGTTCATACAATGAGCAGTTCTTC	CASSGTSGSYNEQFF
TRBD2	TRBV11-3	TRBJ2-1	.	TGTGCCAGCAGCTTGCGGGGGGGCCCCGACAATGAGCAGTTCTTC	CASSLRGGPDNEQFF
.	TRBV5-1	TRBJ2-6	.	TGCGCCAGCAGCTTTTTGGACGACTCTGGGGCCAACGTCCTGACTTTC	CASSFLDDSGANVLTF
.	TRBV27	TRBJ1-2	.	TGTGCCAGCAGTTCGTTCTTGGGAGGTACTATGACCAACTATGGCTACACCTTC	CASSSFLGGTMTNYGYTF
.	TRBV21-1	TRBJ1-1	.	TGTGCCAGCAGCAAAGCTGGGACTGAAGCTTTCTTT	CASSKAGTEAFF
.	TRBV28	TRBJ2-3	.	TGTGCCAGCAGTTTATCACCTTTTAAGACTAGCACAGATACGCAGTATTTT	CASSLSPFKTSTDTQYF
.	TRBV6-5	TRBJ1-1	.	TGTGCCTCCGGGAGGGGGAATACTGAAGCTTTCTTT	CASGRGNTEAFF
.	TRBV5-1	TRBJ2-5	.	TGCGCCACCAACCCAGACCCCTCAAGAGTAGAGACCCAGTACTTC	CATNPDPSRVETQYF
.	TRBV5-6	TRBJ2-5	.	TGTGCCAGCAGCTTGGGGCCTCAGGGGTACGAGACCCAGTACTTC	CASSLGPQGYETQYF
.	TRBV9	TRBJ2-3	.	TGTGCCAGCAGCGCCGTTTTCGGTACGCAGTATTTT	CASSAVFGTQYF
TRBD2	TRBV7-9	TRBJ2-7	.	TGTGCCAGCAGCCCGACTAGCGGGAGAGTCGACGAGCAGTACTTC	CASSPTSGRVDEQYF
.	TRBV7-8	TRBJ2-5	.	TGTGCCAGCAGCTTCACTCGATTTAGAGGGCACAGAGAGACCCAGTACTTC	CASSFTRFRGHRETQYF
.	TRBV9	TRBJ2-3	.	TGTGCCAGCAGCGTAGGGGTTGGTAGCGCCCGCACAGATACGCAGTATTTT	CASSVGVGSARTDTQYF
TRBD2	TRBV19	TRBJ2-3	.	TGTGCCAGTAGTCTCGCCCCTATAGCGGGGGGGCCTTACTTAGCTAGCACAGATACGCAGTATTTT	CASSLAPIAGGPYLASTDTQYF
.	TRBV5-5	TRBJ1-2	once	TGTGCCAGCAGCCTCCAACTTGTCCTTCTGGGGGAAGTCTATGGCTACACCTTC	CASSLQLVLLGEVYGYTF
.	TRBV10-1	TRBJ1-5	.	TGCGCCAGCAGAATAAACAGGCCTCTGGACAAAACCAGCAATCAGCCCCAGCATTTT	CASRINRPLDKTSNQPQHF
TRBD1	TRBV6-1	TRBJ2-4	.	TGTGCCAGCAGTGAAAATGCAGGGGGCATGGTCAAAAACATTCAGTACTTC	CASSENAGGMVKNIQYF
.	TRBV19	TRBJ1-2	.	TGTGCCAGTGCCGAAGGGGCCTACGTTAACTATGGCTACACCTTC	CASAEGAYVNYGYTF
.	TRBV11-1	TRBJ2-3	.	TGTGCCAGCAGCCACGGATCGGGAGAAGATACGCAGTATTTT	CASSHGSGEDTQYF
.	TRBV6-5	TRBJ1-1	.	TGTGCCAGCAGTATAAATGGCATACCCCTCGAAGCTTTCTTT	CASSINGIPLEAFF
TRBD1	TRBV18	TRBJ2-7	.	TGTGCCAGCTCACTGGACAGGGGGACCTACGAGCAGTACTTC	CASSLDRGTYEQYF
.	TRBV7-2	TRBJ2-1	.	TGTGCCAGCAGTCCCGACAGGTCCTACAATGAGCAGTTCTTC	CASSPDRSYNEQFF
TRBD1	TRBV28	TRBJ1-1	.	TGTGCCAGCAGATCCCCGGGACAGGGGGTTAACACTGAAGCTTTCTTT	CASRSPGQGVNTEAFF
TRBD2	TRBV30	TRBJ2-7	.	TGTGCCTGGAGTGGCCTAGCGGGGGGGGAGAGCTCCTACGAGCAGTACTTC	CAWSGLAGGESSYEQYF
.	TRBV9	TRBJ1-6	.	TGTGCCAGCAGCGTAGACCGACCCAATTCACCCCTCCACTTT	CASSVDRPNSPLHF
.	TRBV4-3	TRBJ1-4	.	TGCGCCAGCAGCCAAGAAAGTGTGCGAGGGGGTGAAAAACTGTTTTTT	CASSQESVRGGEKLFF
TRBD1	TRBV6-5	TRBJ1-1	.	TGTGCCAGCAGTTACTTTTACAGGGGGAGTGAAGCTTTCTTT	CASSYFYRGSEAFF
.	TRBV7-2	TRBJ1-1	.	TGTGCCAGCAGCGGATACAAGAACACTGAAGCTTTCTTT	CASSGYKNTEAFF
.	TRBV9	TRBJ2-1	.	TGTGCCAGCAGCGTAGCGGACTATGATGAGCAGTTCTTC	CASSVADYDEQFF
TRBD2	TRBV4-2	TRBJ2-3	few	TGTGCCAGCAGCCCCCTTAGCGGGGGCCAGGCCGTACGCACAGATACGCAGTATTTT	CASSPLSGGQAVRTDTQYF
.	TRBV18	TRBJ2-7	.	TGTGCCAGCTCACTCAGGGTTGAGCAGTACTTC	CASSLRVEQYF
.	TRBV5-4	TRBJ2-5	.	TGTGCCAGCAGCCCTAGGACATACCAAGAGACCCAGTACTTC	CASSPRTYQETQYF
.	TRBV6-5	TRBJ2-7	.	TGTGCCAGCAGTACGGGGTTGGGACGCGACGAGCAGTACTTC	CASSTGLGRDEQYF
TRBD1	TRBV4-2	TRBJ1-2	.	TGTGCCAGCAGCCAAGTGGGACAGGCCTATGGCTACACCTTC	CASSQVGQAYGYTF
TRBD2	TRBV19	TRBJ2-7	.	TGTGCCAGTCGCCCCCTAGCGGGAAACTACGAGCAGTACTTC	CASRPLAGNYEQYF
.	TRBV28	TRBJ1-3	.	TGTGCCAGCAGACGGTACTCTGGAAACACCATATATTTT	CASRRYSGNTIYF
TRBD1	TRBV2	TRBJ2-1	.	TGTGCCACGCTCCCTGGACAGGGGTACAATGAGCAGTTCTTC	CATLPGQGYNEQFF
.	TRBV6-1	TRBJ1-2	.	TGTGCCAGCAGTGACGAGTCAACCACCTATAACTATGGCTACACCTTC	CASSDESTTYNYGYTF
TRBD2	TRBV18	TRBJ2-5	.	TGTGCCAGCTCGCGGACTAGCGGACAAGAGACCCAGTACTTC	CASSRTSGQETQYF
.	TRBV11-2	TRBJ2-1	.	TGTGCCAGCAGCTTAGGGGGTACCGTCTCCTACAATGAGCAGTTCTTC	CASSLGGTVSYNEQFF
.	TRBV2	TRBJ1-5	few	TGTGCCAGCAGCGGCGAACAGGGTTTCAATCAGCCCCAGCATTTT	CASSGEQGFNQPQHF
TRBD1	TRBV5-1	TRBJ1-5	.	TGCGCCAGCAGGCCGACAGGGGATAGCAATCAGCCCCAGCATTTT	CASRPTGDSNQPQHF
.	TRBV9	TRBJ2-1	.	TGTGCCAGCAGCGCCCGGTCGGGGAGAGATGGGTCCTACAATGAGCAGTTCTTC	CASSARSGRDGSYNEQFF
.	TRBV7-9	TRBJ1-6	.	TGTGCCAGCAGCTTAGCGCTGGCGGGGGCGATTTCTAATTCACCCCTCCACTTT	CASSLALAGAISNSPLHF